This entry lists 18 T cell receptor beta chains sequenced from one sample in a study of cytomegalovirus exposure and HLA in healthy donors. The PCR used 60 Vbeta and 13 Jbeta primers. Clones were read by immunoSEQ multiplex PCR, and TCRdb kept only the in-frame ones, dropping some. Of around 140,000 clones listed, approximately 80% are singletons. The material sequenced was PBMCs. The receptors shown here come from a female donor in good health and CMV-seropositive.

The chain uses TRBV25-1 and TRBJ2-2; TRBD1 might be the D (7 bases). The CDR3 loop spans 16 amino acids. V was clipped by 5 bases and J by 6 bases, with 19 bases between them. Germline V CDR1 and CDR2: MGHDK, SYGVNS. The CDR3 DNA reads TGTGCCAGCAGTAACACCGGGGCAGGGGGGTCCGGGGAGCTGTTTTTT. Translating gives CASSNTGAGGSGELFF.

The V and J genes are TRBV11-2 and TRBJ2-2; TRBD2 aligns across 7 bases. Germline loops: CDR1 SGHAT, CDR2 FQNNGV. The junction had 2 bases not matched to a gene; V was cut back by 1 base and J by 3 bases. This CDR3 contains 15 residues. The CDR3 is CASSLVLADTGELFF. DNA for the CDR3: TGTGCCAGCAGCTTAGTGCTAGCGGACACCGGGGAGCTGTTTTTT.

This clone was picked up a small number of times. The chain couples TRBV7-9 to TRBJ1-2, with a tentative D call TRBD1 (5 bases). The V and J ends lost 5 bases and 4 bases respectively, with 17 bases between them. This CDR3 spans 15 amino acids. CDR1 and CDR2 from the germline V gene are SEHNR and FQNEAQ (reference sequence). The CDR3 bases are TGTGCCAGCAGCCACACTGACAGAGGTCGCTATGGCTACACCTTC. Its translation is CASSHTDRGRYGYTF.

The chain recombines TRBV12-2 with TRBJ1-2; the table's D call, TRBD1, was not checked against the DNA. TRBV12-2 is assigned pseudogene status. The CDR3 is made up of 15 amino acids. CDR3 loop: CASRLEDRVFDGYTF. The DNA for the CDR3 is TGTGCAAGTCGCTTAGAGGACAGGGTTTTTGATGGCTACACCTTC.

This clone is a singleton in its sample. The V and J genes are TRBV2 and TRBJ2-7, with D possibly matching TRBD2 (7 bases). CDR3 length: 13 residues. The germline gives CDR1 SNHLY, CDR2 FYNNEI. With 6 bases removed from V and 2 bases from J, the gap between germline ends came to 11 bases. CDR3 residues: CASRGGGTYEQYF. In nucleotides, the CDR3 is TGTGCCAGCAGGGGAGGGGGTACCTACGAGCAGTACTTC.

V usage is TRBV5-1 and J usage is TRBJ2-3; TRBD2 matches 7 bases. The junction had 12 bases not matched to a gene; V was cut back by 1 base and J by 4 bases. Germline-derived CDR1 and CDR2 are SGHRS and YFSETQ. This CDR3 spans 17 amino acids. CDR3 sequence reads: CASSLIRGGGVPDTQYF. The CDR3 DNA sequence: TGCGCCAGCAGCTTGATCCGCGGCGGGGGAGTTCCAGATACGCAGTATTTT.

Written as DNA, the CDR3 is TGTGCCAGCTTGGGACAGGGGAGCTCTGGAAACACCATATATTTT. This translates into CASLGQGSSGNTIYF. The V gene is TRBV6-5, the J gene TRBJ1-3; TRBD1 agrees at 10 bases. The CDR3 has 15 amino acids. The germline V gene encodes CDR1 MNHEY and CDR2 SVGAGI. Trimming cost V 8 bases and J 0 bases; bases outside gene matches: 4.

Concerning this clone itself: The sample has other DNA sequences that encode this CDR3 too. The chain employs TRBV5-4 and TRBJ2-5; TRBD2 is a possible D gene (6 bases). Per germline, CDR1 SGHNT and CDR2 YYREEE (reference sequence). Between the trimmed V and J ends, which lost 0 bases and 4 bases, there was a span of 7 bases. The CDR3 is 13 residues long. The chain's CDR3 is CASSLAGGETQYF. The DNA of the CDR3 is TGTGCCAGCAGCTTGGCCGGGGGAGAGACCCAGTACTTC.

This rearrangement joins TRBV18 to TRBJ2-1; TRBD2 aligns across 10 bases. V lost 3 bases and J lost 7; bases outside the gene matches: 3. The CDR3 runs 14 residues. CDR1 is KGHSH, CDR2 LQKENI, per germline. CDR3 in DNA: TGTGCCAGCTCACCCGGACTAGCGGAAAATGAGCAGTTCTTC. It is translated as CASSPGLAENEQFF.

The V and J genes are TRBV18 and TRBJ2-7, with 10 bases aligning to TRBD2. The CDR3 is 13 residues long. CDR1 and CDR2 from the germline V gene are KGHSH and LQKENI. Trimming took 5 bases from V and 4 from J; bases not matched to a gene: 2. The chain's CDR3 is CASSEGLAYEQYF. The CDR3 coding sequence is TGTGCCAGCTCAGAGGGACTAGCGTACGAGCAGTACTTC.

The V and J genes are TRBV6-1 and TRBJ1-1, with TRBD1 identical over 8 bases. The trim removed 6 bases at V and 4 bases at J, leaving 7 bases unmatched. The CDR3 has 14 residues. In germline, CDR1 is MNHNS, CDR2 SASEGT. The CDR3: CASSLRQGITEAFF. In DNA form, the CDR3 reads TGTGCCAGCAGCCTTAGACAGGGGATCACTGAAGCTTTCTTT.

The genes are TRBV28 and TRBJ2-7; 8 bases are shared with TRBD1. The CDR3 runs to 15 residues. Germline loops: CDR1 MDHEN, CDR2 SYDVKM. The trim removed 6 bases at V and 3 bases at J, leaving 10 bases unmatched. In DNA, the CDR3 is TGTGCCAGCAGCGACGCGGACAGGGAAGACTACGAGCAGTACTTC. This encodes CASSDADREDYEQYF.

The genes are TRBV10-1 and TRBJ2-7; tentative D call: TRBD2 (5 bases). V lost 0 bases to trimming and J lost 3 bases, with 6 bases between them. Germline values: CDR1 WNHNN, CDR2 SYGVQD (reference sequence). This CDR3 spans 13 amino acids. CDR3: CASSESSGYEQYF. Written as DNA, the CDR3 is TGCGCCAGCAGTGAGTCCAGCGGCTACGAGCAGTACTTC.

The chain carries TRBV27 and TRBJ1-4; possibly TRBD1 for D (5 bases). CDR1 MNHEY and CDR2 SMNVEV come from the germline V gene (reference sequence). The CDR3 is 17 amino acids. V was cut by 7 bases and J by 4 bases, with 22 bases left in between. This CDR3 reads CASTLIGSTALNEKLFF. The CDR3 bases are TGTGCCAGCACCTTAATTGGTTCGACAGCCCTTAATGAAAAACTGTTTTTT.

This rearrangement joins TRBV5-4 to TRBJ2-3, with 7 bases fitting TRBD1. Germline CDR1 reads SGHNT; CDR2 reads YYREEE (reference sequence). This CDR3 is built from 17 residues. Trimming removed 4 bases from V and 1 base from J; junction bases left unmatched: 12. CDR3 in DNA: TGTGCCAGCAGCCCGGAATATAATACAGGGGGCACAGATACGCAGTATTTT. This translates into CASSPEYNTGGTDTQYF.

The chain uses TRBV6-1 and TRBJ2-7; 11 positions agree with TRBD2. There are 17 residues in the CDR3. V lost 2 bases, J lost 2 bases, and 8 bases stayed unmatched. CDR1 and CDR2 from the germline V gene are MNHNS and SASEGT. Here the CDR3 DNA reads TGTGCCAGCAGTGAAAGCCCGGGACTAGCGGACGCCTACGAGCAGTACTTC. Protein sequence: CASSESPGLADAYEQYF.

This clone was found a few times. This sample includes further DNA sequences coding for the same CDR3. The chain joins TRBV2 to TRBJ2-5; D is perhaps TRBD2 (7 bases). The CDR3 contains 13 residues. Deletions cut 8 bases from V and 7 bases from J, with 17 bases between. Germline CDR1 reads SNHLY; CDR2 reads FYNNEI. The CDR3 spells CASGGDNKLTQYF. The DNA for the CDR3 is TGTGCCAGCGGGGGGGACAACAAACTGACCCAGTACTTC.

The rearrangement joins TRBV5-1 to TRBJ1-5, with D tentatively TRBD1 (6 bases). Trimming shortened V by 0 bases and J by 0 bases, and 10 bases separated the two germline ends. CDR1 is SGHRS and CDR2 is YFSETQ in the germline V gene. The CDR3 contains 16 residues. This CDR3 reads CASSLGGQNSNQPQHF. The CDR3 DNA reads TGCGCCAGCAGCTTGGGGGGGCAGAATAGCAATCAGCCCCAGCATTTT.